Shown below are 11 T cell receptor beta chains from a single sample sequenced in a study of early T cells in non-severe SARS-CoV-2 infection. TCRdb processed the 5' RACE reads anew with MiXCR; each CDR3 protein has one entry. Counted here are roughly 51,000 distinct CDR3 sequences, approximately 7.5% occurring once; the ten biggest clones make up roughly 6%. What was sequenced was whole blood. The receptors here all came from an adult who was a healthcare worker with PCR-confirmed SARS-CoV-2 infection or an uninfected control (not recorded which).

This clonotype was seen many times. The chain combines TRBV10-2 with TRBJ2-5; 8 bases map to TRBD1. CDR3 length equals 14 residues. Germline V lookup: CDR1 WSHSY, CDR2 SAAADI. J was trimmed by 14 bases and V by 7 bases; bases with no gene match: 18. This CDR3 is CASKAYAGTGGSYF. CDR3 DNA: TGCGCCAGCAAGGCCTACGCAGGGACAGGAGGGTCTTACTTC.

This clonotype was observed many times. The chain uses TRBV5-1 and TRBJ1-1; no clear D. Germline V gives CDR1 SGHRS, CDR2 YFSETQ. The CDR3 is made up of 15 amino acids. V gave up 5 bases and J gave up 1 base, with 15 bases separating them. The CDR3 reads CASSFRGRTNTEAFF. The CDR3 coding sequence is TGCGCCAGCAGTTTTCGAGGACGAACGAACACTGAAGCTTTCTTT.

This clonotype has ten or more counts. The chain carries TRBV4-2 and TRBJ2-1; 10 positions match TRBD2. Germline V gene data show CDR1 as LGHNA and CDR2 as YNFKEQ. This CDR3 is 15 amino acids long. J lost 7 bases, V lost 1 base, and 4 bases had no gene match. CDR3 in amino acids: CASSQVAGGRNEQFF. CDR3 nucleotide sequence: TGTGCCAGCAGCCAAGTAGCGGGGGGCAGAAATGAGCAGTTCTTC.

This clonotype appeared a few times. The V gene is TRBV27, the J gene TRBJ2-7; unclear D gene. V was pared by 8 bases and J by 4 bases, with 15 bases between. The V gene's germline CDR1 is MNHEY and CDR2 SMNVEV (reference sequence). The CDR3 has 13 amino acids. The CDR3 loop reads CASSLSFDYEQYF. DNA of the CDR3: TGTGCCAGCTCTCTGAGCTTCGATTACGAGCAGTACTTC.

This clonotype was observed a handful of times. The chain has TRBV4-1 and TRBJ2-1; 9 positions match TRBD1. CDR1 MGHRA and CDR2 YSYEKL come from the germline V gene. CDR3 length equals 14 residues. V gave up 4 bases and J gave up 4 bases; unmatched junction bases: 2. DNA of the CDR3: TGCGCCAGCAGCCCGGACAGGGGTTACAATGAGCAGTTCTTC. The encoded protein is CASSPDRGYNEQFF.

This clonotype came up many times. V gene TRBV12-3 or TRBV12-4 combines with J gene TRBJ1-6; 7 bases are a match to TRBD1. The J segment lost 7 bases and the V segment lost 4 bases, leaving 7 bases of the junction unmatched. The CDR3 has 15 residues. CDR3 nucleotide sequence: TGTGCCAGCAGTTGGCGGGGACAGACAAATTCACCCCTCCACTTT. As protein: CASSWRGQTNSPLHF.

This clonotype appeared many times. The chain has TRBV11-2 and TRBJ1-2; D is unresolved. Germline V CDR1 and CDR2: SGHAT, FQNNGV. This CDR3 region has 12 residues. Between the trimmed V and J ends, which lost 4 bases and 3 bases, there was a span of 6 bases. CDR3 sequence: CASSWEDYGYTF. DNA of the CDR3: TGTGCCAGCAGCTGGGAGGACTATGGCTACACCTTC.

This clonotype came up many times. The chain joins TRBV2 to TRBJ2-2; TRBD1 matches 9 bases. V lost 10 bases, J lost 3 bases, and 12 bases stayed unmatched. There are 16 residues in the CDR3. Germline V CDR1 and CDR2: SNHLY, FYNNEI. Here the CDR3 reads CATILGQGRHTGELFF. The CDR3 DNA follows: TGTGCCACCATTCTAGGACAGGGGAGGCACACCGGGGAGCTGTTTTTT.

This clonotype occurred many times. The chain carries TRBV5-1 and TRBJ2-1; D is undetermined. CDR1 is SGHRS, CDR2 YFSETQ, per germline. V shed 1 base and J shed 7 bases, with 12 bases lying between them. The CDR3 contains 14 residues. DNA of the CDR3: TGCGCCAGCAGCTTGAGTCCAACGGAGAATGAGCAGTTCTTC. Protein: CASSLSPTENEQFF.

This clonotype was seen only a few times. This chain connects TRBV2 to TRBJ2-3; D might be TRBD1 (6 bases). V lost 8 bases to trimming and J lost 2 bases, with 17 bases between them. CDR1 is SNHLY and CDR2 is FYNNEI in the germline V gene. CDR3 length: 15 amino acids. For the CDR3, the DNA is TGTGCCAGCGAGACAGGAGAGTCCCCCACAGATACGCAGTATTTT. Protein sequence: CASETGESPTDTQYF.

The table lists this clonotype with many counts. The chain links TRBV29-1 to TRBJ1-1; a possible D gene is TRBD1 (5 bases). CDR1 is SQVTM, CDR2 ANQGSEA, per germline. This CDR3 is 12 amino acids long. V shed 1 base and J shed 8 bases, with 11 bases lying between them. The CDR3, as DNA: TGCAGCGTTGAAGTTCACAGGCTCGAAGCTTTCTTT. It codes for CSVEVHRLEAFF.